A selection of T cell receptor beta chains follows, all from one sample in a study of Graves' ophthalmopathy and Graves' hyperthyroidism. TCRdb processed the multiplex PCR reads anew with MiXCR; each CDR3 protein has one entry. This repertoire shows about 500,000 distinct CDR3 sequences, approximately 15% found once; its top ten account for about a tenth. Sequencing was performed on blood. The receptors were gathered from a woman aged 25 to 39 with Graves' ophthalmopathy. Each CDR3 is given with its conserved first and last residue.

>TRBJ1-1|TRBV12-3/TRBV12-4
CASRGRGEAFF
>TRBJ1-2|TRBV5-1
CASSWDSGFGYTF
>TRBJ2-7|TRBV2
CASNRIRSYEQYF
>TRBJ1-5|TRBV6-2/TRBV6-3
CASSFRGRSNQPQHF
>TRBJ1-2|TRBV2
CASRHRDGGYTF
>TRBJ2-7|TRBV2
CARGAAGEQYF
>TRBJ1-1|TRBV7-2
CASSPQGANTEAFF
>TRBJ1-5|TRBV19
CASKVRAGSNQPQHF
>TRBJ1-2|TRBV18
CASSPPSTLGGYTF
>TRBJ1-2|TRBV5-1
CASSLIQGDGYSF
>TRBJ1-1|TRBV12-3/TRBV12-4
CASSLRSRAEAFF
>TRBJ1-5|TRBV7-8
CASSLEDRNQPQHF
>TRBJ1-1|TRBV27
CASSRRKGRNTEAFF
>TRBJ2-4|TRBV27
CASSLRGGNQYF
>TRBJ2-5|TRBV11-2
CASSLRTGGETQYF
>TRBJ2-5|TRBV9
CASSRSGGLQETQYF
>TRBJ1-6|TRBV7-6
CASSPLDGSPLHF
>TRBJ1-5|TRBV6-1
CASSPDRAGNQPQHF
>TRBJ1-2|TRBV7-9
CASSPPGQGGKGYTF
>TRBJ2-5|TRBV29-1
CSVIQTLQETQYF
>TRBJ1-2|TRBV4-2
CASSQGARESYGYTF
>TRBJ2-7|TRBV6-1
CASRRESYEQYF
>TRBJ1-2|TRBV6-1
CASSPRQAYGYTF
>TRBJ1-5|TRBV4-1
CASSQDHSNQPQHF
>TRBJ1-2|TRBV6-5
CASSYRSGGEVYGYTF
>TRBJ2-5|TRBV20-1
CSAGEQGATETQYF
>TRBJ1-2|TRBV6-1
CASRLTGGATIHGYTF
>TRBJ2-7|TRBV20-1
CSASIREYDQYF
>TRBJ1-1|TRBV12-5
CASQGLTEAFF
>TRBJ2-5|TRBV5-4
CASSRVAGAIETQYF
>TRBJ2-7|TRBV7-2
CASSLSLHEQYF
>TRBJ1-2|TRBV6-1
CASSHREVNYGYTF
>TRBJ2-7|TRBV10-3
CAISVNSLYEQYF
>TRBJ1-2|TRBV5-1
CASSAIQGLNYGYTF
>TRBJ2-2|TRBV28
CASSLTGRAGELFF